Listed below are T cell receptor beta chains from one sample, sequenced in a study of PD-L1 blockade in urothelial cancer. The repertoire was sequenced with immunoSEQ multiplex PCR; TCRdb's copy has only in-frame clones and lacks some. The data show 35,000 to 40,000 clones, 70% to 85% seen once. The source material was PBMCs, sampled around atezolizumab (anti-PD-L1) treatment. The receptors here all came from a man aged 55 to 70 with urothelial cancer. Both conserved end residues are part of each CDR3. The D gene is left open where the match is weak. The size field is filled for only some rows; it gives once, few, many or a size class.

d_gene,abundance,v_gene,j_gene,CDR3nt,CDR3aa
TRBD2,-,TRBV28,TRBJ2-2,TGTGCCAGCAGTTTCTCGGGGGGGCCCACCGGGGAGCTGTTTTTT,CASSFSGGPTGELFF
-,-,TRBV5-3,TRBJ1-1,TGTGCCAGAGGCAGGGGTAACGACACTGAAGCTTTCTTT,CARGRGNDTEAFF
TRBD1,-,TRBV27,TRBJ1-5,TGTGCCAGCAGTCTGATACAGGGGGCGGGCCAGCCCCAGCATTTT,CASSLIQGAGQPQHF
-,-,TRBV19,TRBJ2-5,TGTGCCAGTAGTAGCCAGGGCTTGCAAGAGACCCAGTACTTC,CASSSQGLQETQYF
-,few,TRBV28,TRBJ2-2,TGTGCCAGCACACTGCGCGTTGGGGCTTCGAACACCGGGGAGCTGTTTTTT,CASTLRVGASNTGELFF
-,-,TRBV4-1,TRBJ1-5,TGCGCCAGCAGCCAATACCGCAGGGCGGGACAGCCCCAGCATTTT,CASSQYRRAGQPQHF
TRBD1,-,TRBV2,TRBJ2-7,TGTGCCAGCAGCCCGGGACAGTTCTACGAGCAGTACTTC,CASSPGQFYEQYF
-,-,TRBV5-1,TRBJ1-6,TGCGCCAGCAGCTTGTCGGGGGAGAAGGATTCACCCCTCCACTTT,CASSLSGEKDSPLHF
-,-,TRBV5-1,TRBJ2-3,TGCGCCAGCGGATCCTTAGCGGCCCGCACAGATACGCAGTATTTT,CASGSLAARTDTQYF
-,-,TRBV6-1,TRBJ2-5,TGTGCCAGCAGTGAAGGGGGCGAAGAGACCCAGTACTTC,CASSEGGEETQYF
-,-,TRBV4-2,TRBJ1-1,TGTGCCAGCAGCCAAGCAGGCCTGAGGAGGACTGAAGCTTTCTTT,CASSQAGLRRTEAFF
-,once,TRBV19,TRBJ2-3,TGTGCCAGTAGCGACAGAGACCCACCGAGCACAGATACGCAGTATTTT,CASSDRDPPSTDTQYF
-,-,TRBV5-1,TRBJ1-1,TGCGCCAGCAGCTTGCGCGGGACCGTCGCTGAAGCTTTCTTT,CASSLRGTVAEAFF
-,-,TRBV7-8,TRBJ2-3,TGTGCCAGCAGCTTTTCGGACAGGGAGGGTACAGATACGCAGTATTTT,CASSFSDREGTDTQYF
-,-,TRBV7-2,TRBJ2-1,TGTGCCAGCAGCTTCACGGCCTACAATGAGCAGTTCTTC,CASSFTAYNEQFF
-,once,TRBV7-9,TRBJ1-1,TGTGCCAGCAGCCCAGGGCGGACGGCTTTGAACACTGAAGCTTTCTTT,CASSPGRTALNTEAFF
-,few,TRBV5-4,TRBJ2-7,TGCGCCAGCAGCTTGATCAGTTACGAGCAGTACTTC,CASSLISYEQYF
TRBD1,few,TRBV6-1,TRBJ2-7,TGTGCCAGCCAGCCGGCGGGCAGGGGGTCCTACGAGCAGTACTTC,CASQPAGRGSYEQYF
TRBD1,-,TRBV19,TRBJ1-1,TGTGCCAGTAGTGGTACAGGGGGAGCGAACACTGAAGCTTTCTTT,CASSGTGGANTEAFF
-,-,TRBV11-2,TRBJ2-7,TGTGCCAGCAGCTTAGTCCTGGGGAGCTCCTACGAGCAGTACTTC,CASSLVLGSSYEQYF
TRBD2,-,TRBV28,TRBJ2-2,TGTGCCAGCTGGAACGGGGGGGCGGTAACCGGGGAGCTGTTTTTT,CASWNGGAVTGELFF
-,-,TRBV5-1,TRBJ1-1,TGCGCCAGCAGCTTGGCGGAGCAAGGGGGGGGGACTGAAGCTTTCTTT,CASSLAEQGGGTEAFF
-,-,TRBV7-2,TRBJ1-4,TGTGCCAGCAGTCAAAACGGGGGGCTCGATGAAAAACTGTTTTTT,CASSQNGGLDEKLFF
TRBD2,-,TRBV27,TRBJ2-2,TGTGCCAGCAGTTTACTAGCGGGGGGGACCGGGGAGCTGTTTTTT,CASSLLAGGTGELFF
TRBD1,-,TRBV4-1,TRBJ1-6,TGCGCCAGCAGCCAAGTGGGGACAGTAAGGTATAATTCACCCCTCCACTTT,CASSQVGTVRYNSPLHF
TRBD1,-,TRBV28,TRBJ2-1,TGTGCCAGCAAAGGCCAAGGGGACAGGGATTCCCACAATGAGCAGTTCTTC,CASKGQGDRDSHNEQFF
-,-,TRBV2,TRBJ1-2,TGTGCCAGCAGTGACCAGGGGAACTATGGCTACACCTTC,CASSDQGNYGYTF
TRBD1,-,TRBV6-1,TRBJ1-2,TGTGCCAGCAGTGAAGTTACAGGGGGCGGATATGGCTACACCTTC,CASSEVTGGGYGYTF
-,-,TRBV18,TRBJ1-1,TGTGCCAGCTCACCACGGGGGCTAGGCACTGAAGCTTTCTTT,CASSPRGLGTEAFF
-,-,TRBV7-6,TRBJ1-5,TGTGCCAGCCCGGTTGTTAGCAATCAGCCCCAGCATTTT,CASPVVSNQPQHF
-,-,TRBV19,TRBJ2-1,TGTGCCAGTAGCGCCCCGGGAATCTTAAATGAGCAGTTCTTC,CASSAPGILNEQFF
-,-,TRBV2,TRBJ1-6,TGTGCCAGCACTGGGGAGCGGTCACCCCTCCACTTT,CASTGERSPLHF
TRBD1,few,TRBV28,TRBJ2-3,TGTGCCAGCAGTTTATACCGGACAGGGCAAGATACGCAGTATTTT,CASSLYRTGQDTQYF
-,-,TRBV11-2,TRBJ1-2,TGTGCCACGCAGCCGTCGCGGTCCCCCGCTAACTATGGCTACACCTTC,CATQPSRSPANYGYTF
TRBD1,-,TRBV11-2,TRBJ2-7,TGTGCCAGCAGCCTGCAGGGGGCTCCTCCCTACGAGCAGTACTTC,CASSLQGAPPYEQYF
-,once,TRBV5-4,TRBJ2-2,TGTGCCAGCAGCCTGGTGGCGTCGCGAGGCACCGGGGAGCTGTTTTTT,CASSLVASRGTGELFF
-,-,TRBV7-9,TRBJ2-2,TGTGCCAGCAGCTTGGGACTGTCCGGGGAGCTGTTTTTT,CASSLGLSGELFF
-,-,TRBV11-2,TRBJ1-2,TGTGCCAGCAGCTTAGACGGCCAGGGGAGACCTGGTCGGTATGGCTACACCTTC,CASSLDGQGRPGRYGYTF
TRBD1,-,TRBV28,TRBJ2-7,TGTGCCAGCAGACTATCCGGGACAGGGTACGAGCAGTACTTC,CASRLSGTGYEQYF
TRBD2,-,TRBV7-2,TRBJ2-5,TGTGCCAGCAGAGAGCTAGCGGGGGTGTCGGGTGAGACCCAGTACTTC,CASRELAGVSGETQYF
TRBD1,-,TRBV30,TRBJ1-1,TGTGCCTGGAGTGGACAGGGCGAGGACACTGAAGCTTTCTTT,CAWSGQGEDTEAFF
-,-,TRBV6-5,TRBJ2-5,TGTGCCAGCTCAGCGGAGGGGGGGTACCAAGAGACCCAGTACTTC,CASSAEGGYQETQYF
TRBD2,-,TRBV18,TRBJ2-1,TGTGCCAGCTCACTCCGGGGGGAGTACAATGAGCAGTTCTTC,CASSLRGEYNEQFF
TRBD1,-,TRBV19,TRBJ2-7,TGTGCCAGTAGTATGGGACAGACCGCCCTGAGAGAGCAGTACTTC,CASSMGQTALREQYF
TRBD1,-,TRBV30,TRBJ1-1,TGTGCCTGGAGCCCCCCTCCGGGACAGTCGAACACTGAAGCTTTCTTT,CAWSPPPGQSNTEAFF
-,once,TRBV25-1,TRBJ1-2,TGTGCCAGCAGTGAATTAGGGGATCGAGGCTATGGCTACACCTTC,CASSELGDRGYGYTF
-,few,TRBV5-1,TRBJ1-5,TGCGCCAGCAGCCAACAGGGAGGCAATCAGCCCCAGCATTTT,CASSQQGGNQPQHF